These T cell receptor beta chains were read from a single sample in a study of control samples from healthy donors and cancer patients. Sequenced by immunoSEQ multiplex PCR; TCRdb stores in-frame clones only, minus some. The sample gives about 120,000 clones, approximately 88% of which show up once; almost 40% is in the top ten. The sample comprised blood. Source of these receptors: a man between 50 and 59 years old in good health. Both conserved end residues are part of each CDR3. A D gene is named only where the DNA matches it firmly. Expanded clones are given a class, and other clones once, few, many or no size at all.

v_gene,abundance,j_gene,d_gene,CDR3aa,CDR3nt
TRBV29-1,.,TRBJ1-3,.,CSAQRGTSGNTIYF,TGCAGCGCCCAAAGGGGGACGTCTGGAAACACCATATATTTT
TRBV27,.,TRBJ2-3,TRBD2,CASSRTGTSGGLLNTDTQYF,TGTGCCAGCAGCCGTACCGGGACTAGCGGGGGCCTACTCAACACAGATACGCAGTATTTT
TRBV2,.,TRBJ2-4,.,CASSQQGTKNIQYF,TGTGCCAGCAGTCAACAGGGCACCAAAAACATTCAGTACTTC
TRBV15,.,TRBJ2-3,TRBD1,CATTITGVRTDTQYF,TGTGCCACCACCATTACAGGGGTCCGCACAGATACGCAGTATTTT
TRBV27,.,TRBJ2-5,.,CASSTAGPKETQYF,TGTGCCAGCAGTACCGCGGGACCGAAAGAGACCCAGTACTTC
TRBV6-1,.,TRBJ1-1,.,CASSEAGGRTEAFF,TGTGCCAGCAGTGAAGCAGGCGGGAGGACTGAAGCTTTCTTT
TRBV6-5,once,TRBJ1-6,.,CASSFGSSYNSPLHF,TGTGCCAGCAGTTTTGGGAGCTCCTATAATTCACCCCTCCACTTT
TRBV7-2,.,TRBJ2-3,.,CASSDVFPSTDTQYF,TGTGCCAGCAGCGACGTCTTCCCTAGCACAGATACGCAGTATTTT
TRBV7-9,.,TRBJ1-6,.,CASSFYRENSPLHF,TGTGCCAGCAGCTTCTACAGGGAGAATTCACCCCTCCACTTT
TRBV5-4,.,TRBJ2-5,TRBD2,CASSLRLAGGTETQYF,TGTGCCAGCAGCTTGAGGCTAGCGGGGGGGACAGAGACCCAGTACTTC